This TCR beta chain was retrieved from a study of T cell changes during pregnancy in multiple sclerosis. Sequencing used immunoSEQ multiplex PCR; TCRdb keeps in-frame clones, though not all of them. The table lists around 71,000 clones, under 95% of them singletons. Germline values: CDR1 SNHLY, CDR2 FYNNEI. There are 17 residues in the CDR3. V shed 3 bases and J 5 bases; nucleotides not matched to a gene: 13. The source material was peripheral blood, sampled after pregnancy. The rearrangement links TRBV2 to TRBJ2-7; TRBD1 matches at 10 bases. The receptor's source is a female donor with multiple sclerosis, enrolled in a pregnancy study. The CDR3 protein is CASSEGGLRDRGHEQYF. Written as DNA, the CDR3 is TGTGCCAGCAGTGAGGGAGGGCTTCGGGACAGGGGTCACGAGCAGTACTTC.